This T cell receptor (beta chain) came from a study of a mutant IDH1 vaccine in newly diagnosed glioma. Study background: Vaccines were begun 4-6 weeks after radiotherapy alone, or with temozolomide cycles. Radiotherapy, temozolomide, or both had been given previously, and both were given to most.

The CDR3 is 15 amino acids. Trimming took off 3 bases at V and 3 bases at J, with 15 bases between the two ends. Germline-derived CDR1 and CDR2 are SGHNT and YYREEE (reference sequence). Regarding time point: week 23, last vaccination. The vaccine gave 300 ug of a 20-mer mutant IDH1 peptide subcutaneously per dose. New WHO grade 3 or 4 astrocytomas that were IDH1-mutant and ATRX-lost had been found in donors. As regards this clone: Antigen specificity is unknown.

Findings and caveats of the study: Among top peripheral T cell clonotypes, changes seemed unrelated to pseudoprogression.

The method was immunoSEQ multiplex PCR; TCRdb's version includes in-frame clones alone and lacks a portion of them. The repertoire consists of roughly 45,000 clones, with roughly 80% occurring once and the leading ten covering around 2.4%. The clonotype comes from a woman between 18 and 29 years old with glioma. Some clones in this sample may be carry-over from other donors' samples. Sequenced material: PBMCs, taken from a glioma patient whose treatment included an IDH1 peptide vaccine. The rearrangement links TRBV5-4 to TRBJ1-2; D may be TRBD1 (6 bases). The CDR3: CASSSTGRQYYGYTF. CDR3 DNA: TGTGCCAGCAGCTCGACAGGAAGGCAGTACTATGGCTACACCTTC.